This T cell receptor (beta chain) was identified during a study of blood T cell repertoires in COVID-19. Study-wide context: Samples came from the United States, Italy and Spain, spanning acute and convalescent COVID-19. Sample material is recorded as cDNA or gDNA derived from T cells, B-cell-depleted T cells, or PBMCs.

Study processing details: The assay estimated nucleated cells by amplifying reference gene primers. TCRdb keeps only in-frame clones here, not all; method: immunoSEQ multiplex PCR. The V and J calls and the clone size are those of that table, but D and trimming were determined from the DNA. In the table there are over 110,000 clones, around 89% of which are singletons. V was trimmed by 0 bases and J by 0 bases, leaving 11 bases between them. This CDR3 comprises 16 residues. Germline V CDR1 and CDR2: SGHAT, FQNNGV. V and J are TRBV11-2 and TRBJ1-1, with no clear D. The sequence came from a human donor in a cohort sampled during active COVID-19. The sequenced sample was peripheral blood. The CDR3 sequence is CASSLEAGVVNTEAFF. In DNA, the CDR3 is TGTGCCAGCAGCTTAGAGGCCGGGGTAGTGAACACTGAAGCTTTCTTT. The full variable domain, with the rest looked up from reference TRBV11-2 and TRBJ1-1, is EAGVAQSPRYKIIEKRQSVAFWCNPISGHATLYWYQQILGQGPKLLIQFQNNGVVDDSQLPKDRFSAERLKGVDSTLKIQPAKLEDSAVYLCASSLEAGVVNTEAFFGQGTRLTVV.